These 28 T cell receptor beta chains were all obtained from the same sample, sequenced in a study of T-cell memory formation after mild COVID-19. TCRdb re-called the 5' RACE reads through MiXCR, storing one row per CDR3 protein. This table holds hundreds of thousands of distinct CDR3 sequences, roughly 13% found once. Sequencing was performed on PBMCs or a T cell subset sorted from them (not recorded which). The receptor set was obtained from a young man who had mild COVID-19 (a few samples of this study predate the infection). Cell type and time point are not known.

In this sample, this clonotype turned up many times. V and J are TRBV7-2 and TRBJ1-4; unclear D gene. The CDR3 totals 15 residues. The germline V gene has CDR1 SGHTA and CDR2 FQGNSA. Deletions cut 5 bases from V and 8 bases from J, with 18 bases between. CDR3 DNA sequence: TGTGCCAGCAGCCCGTTACACCTCCGAGGGGAAAAACTGTTTTTT. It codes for CASSPLHLRGEKLFF.

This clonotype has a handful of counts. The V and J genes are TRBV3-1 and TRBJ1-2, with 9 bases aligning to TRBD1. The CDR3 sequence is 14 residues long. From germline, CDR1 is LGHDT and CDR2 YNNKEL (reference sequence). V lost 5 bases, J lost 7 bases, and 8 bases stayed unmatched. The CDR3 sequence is CASSFGDRDGGYTF. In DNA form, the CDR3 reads TGTGCCAGCAGCTTCGGGGACAGGGATGGTGGCTACACCTTC.

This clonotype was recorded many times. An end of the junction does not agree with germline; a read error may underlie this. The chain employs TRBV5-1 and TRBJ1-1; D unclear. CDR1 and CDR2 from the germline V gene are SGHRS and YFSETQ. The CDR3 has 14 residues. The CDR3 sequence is CASSLSGMNTEAFF. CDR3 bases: TGTGCCAGCAGTTTGAGTGGAATGAACACTGAAGCTTTCTTT.

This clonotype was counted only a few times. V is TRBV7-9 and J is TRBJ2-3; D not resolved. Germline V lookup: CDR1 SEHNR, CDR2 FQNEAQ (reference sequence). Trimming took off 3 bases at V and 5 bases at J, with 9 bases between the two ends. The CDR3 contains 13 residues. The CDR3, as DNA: TGTGCCAGCAGCTTCTACCCTCTAGATACGCAGTATTTT. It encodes CASSFYPLDTQYF.

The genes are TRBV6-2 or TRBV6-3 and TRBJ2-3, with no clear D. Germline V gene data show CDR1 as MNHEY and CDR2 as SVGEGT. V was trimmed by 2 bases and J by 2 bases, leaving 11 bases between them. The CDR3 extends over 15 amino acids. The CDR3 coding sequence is TGTGCCAGCAGTTACGGTGGCACCCTCACAGATACGCAGTATTTT. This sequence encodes CASSYGGTLTDTQYF.

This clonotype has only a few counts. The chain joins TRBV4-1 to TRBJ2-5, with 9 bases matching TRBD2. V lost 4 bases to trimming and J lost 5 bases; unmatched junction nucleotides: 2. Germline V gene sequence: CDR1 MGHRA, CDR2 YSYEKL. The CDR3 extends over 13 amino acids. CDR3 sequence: CASSRGGAETQYF. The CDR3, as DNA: TGCGCCAGCAGCCGCGGGGGGGCCGAGACCCAGTACTTC.

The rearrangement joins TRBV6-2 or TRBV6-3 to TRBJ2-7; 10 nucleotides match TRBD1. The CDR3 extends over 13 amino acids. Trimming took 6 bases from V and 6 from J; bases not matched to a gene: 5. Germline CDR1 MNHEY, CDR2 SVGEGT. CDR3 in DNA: TGTGCCAGCAGCCGACAGGGGGCCGGCGAGCAGTACTTC. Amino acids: CASSRQGAGEQYF.

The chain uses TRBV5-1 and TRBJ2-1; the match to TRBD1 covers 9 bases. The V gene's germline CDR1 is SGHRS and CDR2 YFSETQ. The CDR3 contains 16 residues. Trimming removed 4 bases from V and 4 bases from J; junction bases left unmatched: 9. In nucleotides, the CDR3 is TGCGCCAGCAGCGCCGGGACAGGGTCGCCTTACAATGAGCAGTTCTTC. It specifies CASSAGTGSPYNEQFF.

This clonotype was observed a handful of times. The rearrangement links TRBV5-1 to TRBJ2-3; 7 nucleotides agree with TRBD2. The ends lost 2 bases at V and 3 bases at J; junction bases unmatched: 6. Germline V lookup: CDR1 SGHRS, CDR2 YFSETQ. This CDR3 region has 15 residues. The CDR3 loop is CASSFGRGETDTQYF. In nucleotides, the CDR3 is TGCGCCAGCAGCTTCGGACGGGGGGAAACAGATACGCAGTATTTT.

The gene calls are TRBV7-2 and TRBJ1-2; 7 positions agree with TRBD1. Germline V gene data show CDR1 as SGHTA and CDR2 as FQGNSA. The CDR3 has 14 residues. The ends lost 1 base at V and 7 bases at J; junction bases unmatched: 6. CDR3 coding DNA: TGTGCCAGCAGCTTAGGACAGGGCGGCCTTGGCTACACCTTC. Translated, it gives CASSLGQGGLGYTF.

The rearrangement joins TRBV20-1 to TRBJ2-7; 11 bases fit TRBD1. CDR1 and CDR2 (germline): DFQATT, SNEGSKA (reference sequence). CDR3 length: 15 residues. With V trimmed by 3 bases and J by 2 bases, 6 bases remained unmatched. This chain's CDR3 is CSASFRGQGAYEQYF. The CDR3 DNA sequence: TGCAGTGCTAGTTTCCGGGGACAGGGGGCCTACGAGCAGTACTTC.

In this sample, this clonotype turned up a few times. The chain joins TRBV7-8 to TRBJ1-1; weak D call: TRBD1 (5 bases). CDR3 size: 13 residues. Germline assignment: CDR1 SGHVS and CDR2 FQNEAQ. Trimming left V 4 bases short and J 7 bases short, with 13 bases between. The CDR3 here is CASSSPGRSEAFF. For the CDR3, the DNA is TGTGCCAGCAGCTCGCCGGGACGGAGTGAAGCTTTCTTT.

As DNA, the CDR3 is TGTGCCAGCACAATTAGCCACAATGAGCAGTTCTTC. Translation gives CASTISHNEQFF. This chain connects TRBV12-3 or TRBV12-4 to TRBJ2-1; D unclear. This CDR3 is built from 12 residues. Trimming shortened V by 7 bases and J by 5 bases, and 9 bases separated the two germline ends.

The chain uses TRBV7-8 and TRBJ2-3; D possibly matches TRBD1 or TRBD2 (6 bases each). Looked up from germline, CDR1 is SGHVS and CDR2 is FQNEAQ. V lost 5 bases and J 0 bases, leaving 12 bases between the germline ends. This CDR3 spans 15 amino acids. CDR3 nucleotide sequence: TGTGCCAGCAGCCCAGAGGGGGGTAGCACAGATACGCAGTATTTT. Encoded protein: CASSPEGGSTDTQYF.

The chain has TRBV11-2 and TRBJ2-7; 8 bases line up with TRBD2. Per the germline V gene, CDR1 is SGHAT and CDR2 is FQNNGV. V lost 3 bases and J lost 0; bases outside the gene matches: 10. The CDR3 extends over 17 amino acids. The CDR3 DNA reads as TGTGCCAGCAGCTTTACGTCGACTAGCGATATCTCCTACGAGCAGTACGTC. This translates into CASSFTSTSDISYEQYV.

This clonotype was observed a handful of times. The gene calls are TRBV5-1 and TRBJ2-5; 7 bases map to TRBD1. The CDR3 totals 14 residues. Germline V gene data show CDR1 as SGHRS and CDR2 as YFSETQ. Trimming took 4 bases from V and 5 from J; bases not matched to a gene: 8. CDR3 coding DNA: TGCGCCAGCAGCCTCGACAGGGTGGCGGAGACCCAGTACTTC. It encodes CASSLDRVAETQYF.

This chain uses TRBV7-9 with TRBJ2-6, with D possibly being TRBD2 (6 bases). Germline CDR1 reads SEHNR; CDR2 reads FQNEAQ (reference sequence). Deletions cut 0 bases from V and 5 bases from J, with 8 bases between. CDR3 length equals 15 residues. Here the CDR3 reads CASSLAGGRANVLTF. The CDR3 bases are TGTGCCAGCAGCTTAGCGGGAGGACGGGCCAACGTCCTGACTTTC.

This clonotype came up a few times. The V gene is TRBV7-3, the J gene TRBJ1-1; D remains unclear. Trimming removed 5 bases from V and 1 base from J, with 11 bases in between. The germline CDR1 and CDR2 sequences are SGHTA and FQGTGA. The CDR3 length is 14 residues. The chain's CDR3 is CASSQADGNTEAFF. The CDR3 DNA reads TGTGCCAGCAGCCAAGCGGACGGGAACACTGAAGCTTTCTTT. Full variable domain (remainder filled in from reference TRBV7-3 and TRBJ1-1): GAGVSQTPSNKVTEKGKYVELRCDPISGHTALYWYRQSLGQGPEFLIYFQGTGAADDSGLPNDRFFAVRPEGSVSTLKIQRTERGDSAVYLCASSQADGNTEAFFGQGTRLTVV.

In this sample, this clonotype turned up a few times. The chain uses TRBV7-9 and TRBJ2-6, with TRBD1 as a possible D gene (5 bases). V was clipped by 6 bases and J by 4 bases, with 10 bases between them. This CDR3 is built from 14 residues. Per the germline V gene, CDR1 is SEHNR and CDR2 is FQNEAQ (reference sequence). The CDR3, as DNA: TGTGCCAGCAGTCCCGACAGCGGGGCCAACGTCCTGACTTTC. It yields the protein CASSPDSGANVLTF.

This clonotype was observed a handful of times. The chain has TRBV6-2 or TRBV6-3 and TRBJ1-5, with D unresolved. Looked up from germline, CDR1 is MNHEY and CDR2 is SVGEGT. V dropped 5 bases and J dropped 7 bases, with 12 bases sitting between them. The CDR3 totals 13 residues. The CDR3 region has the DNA TGTGCCAGCAGTCGATTCCCGTCGCAGCCCCAGCATTTT. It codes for CASSRFPSQPQHF.

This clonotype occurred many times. The CDR3 DNA sequence: TGTGCCAGCAGCTTAGAGGGGGGTAGGACAGATACGCAGTATTTT. Translating gives CASSLEGGRTDTQYF. This rearrangement joins TRBV7-2 to TRBJ2-3; D is possibly TRBD1 or TRBD2 (6 bases each). V lost 1 base and J 3 bases, leaving 11 bases between the germline ends. Per the germline V gene, CDR1 is SGHTA and CDR2 is FQGNSA. The CDR3 sequence is 15 residues long.

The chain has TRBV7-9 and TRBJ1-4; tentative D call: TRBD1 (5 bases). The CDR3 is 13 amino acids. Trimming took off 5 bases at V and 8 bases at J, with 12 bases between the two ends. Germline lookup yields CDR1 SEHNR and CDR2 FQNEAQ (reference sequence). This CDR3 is CASSAGPGEKLFF. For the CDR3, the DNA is TGTGCCAGCAGCGCGGGACCAGGGGAAAAACTGTTTTTT.

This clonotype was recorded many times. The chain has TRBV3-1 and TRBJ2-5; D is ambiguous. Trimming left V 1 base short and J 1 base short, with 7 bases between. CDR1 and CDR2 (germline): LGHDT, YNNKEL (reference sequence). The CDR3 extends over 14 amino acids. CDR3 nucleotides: TGTGCCAGCAGCCAAGGGAACCGCCAAGAGACCCAGTACTTC. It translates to CASSQGNRQETQYF.

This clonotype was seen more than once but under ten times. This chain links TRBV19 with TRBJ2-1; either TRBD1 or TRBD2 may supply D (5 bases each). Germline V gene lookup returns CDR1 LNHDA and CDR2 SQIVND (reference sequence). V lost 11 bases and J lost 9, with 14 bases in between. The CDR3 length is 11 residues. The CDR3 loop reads CASRGESEQFF. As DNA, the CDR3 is TGTGCCTCTAGAGGGGAGAGTGAGCAGTTCTTC.

The CDR3, as DNA: TGTGCCAGCAGCCAAGGGGACCGGGCGGTCCAAGAGACCCAGTACTTC. It translates to CASSQGDRAVQETQYF. The chain joins TRBV3-1 to TRBJ2-5; possibly TRBD1 or TRBD2 for D (5 bases each). The V end was cut by 1 base, the J end by 1 base, with 13 bases between. The CDR3 extends over 16 amino acids. Germline CDR1 reads LGHDT; CDR2 reads YNNKEL (reference sequence).

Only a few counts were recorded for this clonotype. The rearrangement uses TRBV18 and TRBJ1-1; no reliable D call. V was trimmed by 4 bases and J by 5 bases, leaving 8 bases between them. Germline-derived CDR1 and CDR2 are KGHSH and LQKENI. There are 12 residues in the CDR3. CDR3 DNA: TGTGCCAGCTCACGCCCCGGGACTGAAGCTTTCTTT. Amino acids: CASSRPGTEAFF.

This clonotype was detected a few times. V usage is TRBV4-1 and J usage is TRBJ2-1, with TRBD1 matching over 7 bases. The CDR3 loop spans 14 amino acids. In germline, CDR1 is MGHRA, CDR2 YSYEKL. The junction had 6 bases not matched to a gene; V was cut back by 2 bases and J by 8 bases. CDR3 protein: CASSQPTGKDEQFF. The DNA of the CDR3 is TGCGCCAGCAGCCAACCGACAGGGAAGGATGAGCAGTTCTTC.

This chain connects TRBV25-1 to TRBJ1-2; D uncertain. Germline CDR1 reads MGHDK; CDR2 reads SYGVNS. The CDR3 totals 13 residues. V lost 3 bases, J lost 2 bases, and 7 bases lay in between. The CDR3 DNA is TGTGCCAGCAGTGATTGGCAGAACTATGGCTACACCTTC. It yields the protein CASSDWQNYGYTF.